This note documents a single TCR beta chain sequence. Its antigen is not known. The CDR3 extends over 14 amino acids. With V trimmed by 4 bases and J by 5 bases, 4 bases remained unmatched. CDR1 and CDR2 from the germline V gene are SGDLS and YYNGEE. This entry is derived from a study of T cells in localized non-small cell lung cancer. General observations from the study: Uninvolved adjacent lung showed higher T cell clonality than tumor.

Using immunoSEQ multiplex PCR, the repertoire was profiled, and TCRdb retains in-frame clones only, with some absent. The sample has around 12,000 clones; 28% are singletons. The sequence came from a female donor aged 60 or older with stage I lung adenocarcinoma. The chain uses TRBV9 and TRBJ2-1; TRBD2 aligns across 9 bases. The sample was lung tumor tissue, taken before any cancer treatment. This CDR3 reads CASSPSGGHNEQFF. Here the CDR3 DNA reads TGTGCCAGCAGCCCGAGCGGGGGGCACAATGAGCAGTTCTTC.